This TCR beta chain was retrieved from a study of T-cell memory formation after mild COVID-19. Study results and caveats: Pre-infection memory contained some responding clones, which suggested that cross-reactive memory had joined. Clones which contracted sat mainly in CM and EM if CD4+, and in EMRA if CD8+.

This clonotype showed up just once. Its cognate antigen is unknown. TCRalpha and TCRbeta libraries used 5'RACE with constant-segment primers and UMIs. TCRdb reprocessed the 5' RACE reads via MiXCR and lists one record per CDR3 protein. The sample holds roughly 260,000 distinct CDR3 sequences, about 15% seen once. J lost 14 bases, V lost 4 bases, and 11 bases had no gene match. Germline CDR1 is LGHDT and CDR2 is YNNKEL (reference sequence). CDR3 length: 13 residues. The sample taken for sequencing was PBMCs or a T cell subset sorted from them (not recorded which). The receptor was derived from a man aged 18-30 years who had mild COVID-19 (a few samples of this study predate the infection). Cell type and time point are not known. The J gene is TRBJ1-1, the V gene TRBV3-1, with TRBD1 matching over 9 bases. In nucleotides, the CDR3 is TGTGCCAGCAGCCGAACCGGGACAGGGACCTCGTTCTTT. Protein sequence: CASSRTGTGTSFF. Variable domain in full (rest from reference TRBV3-1 and TRBJ1-1): DTAVSQTPKYLVTQMGNDKSIKCEQNLGHDTMYWYKQDSKKFLKIMFSYNNKELIINETVPNRFSPKSPDKAHLNLHINSLELGDSAVYFCASSRTGTGTSFFGQGTRLTVV.